These T cell receptor beta chains were read from a single sample in a study of T-cell reconstitution after alpha-beta-depleted transplantation in children. One entry per CDR3 protein results from TCRdb running MiXCR on the PCR reads. The sample lists around 680,000 distinct CDR3 sequences, 16% seen once, with 1.1% in the top ten. The material was PBMCs from the stem cell graft donor, obtained from the stem cell graft. The receptors stem from a human donor who donated a stem cell graft to a child with acute myeloid leukemia. The CDR3 runs from the conserved cysteine through the conserved F or W. Fields, in order: D gene, clone size, V gene, J gene, CDR3 protein, CDR3 DNA. The D gene is left open where the match is weak. Only some rows state a clone size, as once, few, many or a class for expanded clones.

>.|many|TRBV5-5|TRBJ2-7
CASSLEFYEQYF
TGTGCCAGCAGCTTGGAGTTCTACGAGCAGTACTTC
>.|.|TRBV5-4|TRBJ2-6
CASRDPGLNVLTF
TGTGCCAGCAGAGACCCGGGACTCAACGTCCTGACTTTC
>.|few|TRBV12-3/TRBV12-4|TRBJ2-7
CASSGRAVGEQYF
TGTGCCAGCAGCGGACGAGCCGTGGGGGAGCAGTACTTC
>.|many|TRBV4-3|TRBJ1-1
CASSQDTPRISTEAFF
TGCGCCAGCAGCCAAGATACCCCCCGAATCTCCACTGAAGCTTTCTTT
>.|many|TRBV20-1|TRBJ2-7
CSARDVGVYEQYF
TGCAGTGCTAGAGATGTTGGCGTCTACGAGCAGTACTTC
>TRBD1|many|TRBV5-1|TRBJ1-2
CASSLRQKTGGIGGYTF
TGCGCCAGCAGCCTACGACAGAAGACAGGGGGCATTGGTGGCTACACCTTC
>.|many|TRBV29-1|TRBJ2-7
CSVEGDTGYEQYF
TGCAGCGTTGAAGGGGACACGGGCTACGAGCAGTACTTC
>.|.|TRBV7-3|TRBJ2-5
CASSYTGTEETQYF
TGTGCCAGCAGCTACACCGGGACGGAAGAGACCCAGTACTTC
>.|few|TRBV13|TRBJ2-2
CASFRPRTGELFF
TGTGCCAGCTTCAGGCCACGCACCGGGGAGCTGTTTTTT
>TRBD1|.|TRBV7-9|TRBJ2-1
CASSPRDSDEQFF
TGTGCCAGCAGTCCGAGGGACAGCGATGAGCAGTTCTTC
>TRBD1|few|TRBV27|TRBJ1-1
CASSFLWTGKPEAFF
TGTGCCAGCAGTTTTCTCTGGACAGGGAAACCTGAAGCTTTCTTT
>.|few|TRBV12-3/TRBV12-4|TRBJ1-2
CASSSLEEGRYGYTF
TGTGCCAGCAGTTCCCTTGAGGAAGGCCGATATGGCTACACCTTC
>TRBD1|many|TRBV10-2|TRBJ2-7
CATLWTGSSYEQYF
TGCGCCACGCTATGGACAGGTTCGTCCTACGAGCAGTACTTC
>.|few|TRBV11-2|TRBJ1-3
CASSFSTGNTIYF
TGTGCCAGCAGCTTCAGCACTGGAAACACCATATATTTT
>TRBD1|.|TRBV27|TRBJ1-2
CASGFGTGTYGYTF
TGTGCCAGCGGGTTCGGGACAGGCACCTATGGCTACACCTTC
>.|.|TRBV5-1|TRBJ2-2
CATPRPDRTGELFF
TGCGCCACCCCGCGACCTGACAGGACCGGGGAGCTGTTTTTT
>.|many|TRBV6-4|TRBJ2-2
CASSDSGGASTGELFF
TGTGCCAGCAGTGACTCGGGGGGCGCAAGCACCGGGGAGCTGTTTTTT
>TRBD1|.|TRBV6-1|TRBJ2-7
CASSDPPGQGRSYEQYF
TGTGCCAGCAGTGACCCCCCGGGACAGGGTAGATCCTACGAGCAGTACTTC
>TRBD1|many|TRBV6-1|TRBJ1-1
CASRRDRGPSTEAFF
TGTGCCAGCAGAAGGGACAGGGGCCCCAGCACTGAAGCTTTCTTT